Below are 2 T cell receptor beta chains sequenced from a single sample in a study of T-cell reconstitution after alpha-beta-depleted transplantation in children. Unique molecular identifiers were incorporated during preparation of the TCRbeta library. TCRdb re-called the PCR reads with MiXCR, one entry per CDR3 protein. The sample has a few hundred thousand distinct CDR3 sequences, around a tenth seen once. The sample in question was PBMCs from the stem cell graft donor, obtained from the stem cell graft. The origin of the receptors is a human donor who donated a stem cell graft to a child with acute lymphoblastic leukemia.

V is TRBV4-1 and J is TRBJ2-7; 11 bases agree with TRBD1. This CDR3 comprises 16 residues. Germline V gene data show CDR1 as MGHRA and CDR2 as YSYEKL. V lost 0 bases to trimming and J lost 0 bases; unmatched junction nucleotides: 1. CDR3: CASSQEDRGLSYEQYF. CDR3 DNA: TGCGCCAGCAGCCAAGAGGACAGGGGGCTCTCCTACGAGCAGTACTTC.

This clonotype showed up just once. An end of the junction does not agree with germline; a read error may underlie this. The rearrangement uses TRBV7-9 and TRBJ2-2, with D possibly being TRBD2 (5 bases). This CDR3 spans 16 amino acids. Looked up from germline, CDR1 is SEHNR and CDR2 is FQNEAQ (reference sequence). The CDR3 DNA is TGTGCCAGCAGCTTAGCCGGTTCGGCGAACACCGGGGAGCCGTTTTTT. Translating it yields CASSLAGSANTGEPFF.